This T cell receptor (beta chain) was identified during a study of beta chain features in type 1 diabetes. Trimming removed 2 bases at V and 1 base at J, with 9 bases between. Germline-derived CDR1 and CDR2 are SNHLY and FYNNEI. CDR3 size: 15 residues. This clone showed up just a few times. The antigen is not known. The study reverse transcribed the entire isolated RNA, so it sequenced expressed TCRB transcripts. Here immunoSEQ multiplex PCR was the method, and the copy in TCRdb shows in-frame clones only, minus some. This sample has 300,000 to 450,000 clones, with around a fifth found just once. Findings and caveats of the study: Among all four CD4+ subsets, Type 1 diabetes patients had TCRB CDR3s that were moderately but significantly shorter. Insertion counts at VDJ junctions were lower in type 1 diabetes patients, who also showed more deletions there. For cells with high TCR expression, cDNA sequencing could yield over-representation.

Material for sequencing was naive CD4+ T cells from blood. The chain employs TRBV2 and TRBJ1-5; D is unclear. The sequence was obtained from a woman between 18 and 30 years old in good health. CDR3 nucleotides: TGTGCCAGCAGTGAATCCAGATCAAGCAATCAGCCCCAGCATTTT. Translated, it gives CASSESRSSNQPQHF.